This TCR beta chain was profiled in a study of blood T cell repertoires in COVID-19 (dated by TCRdb to the early 2020s). Regarding the complete study: Samples covering the acute and convalescent phases of COVID-19 were provided by collaborators in the United States, Italy and Spain. The prospective study material was composed of cDNA or gDNA derived from T cells, B-cell-depleted T cells, or PBMCs. The dataset comprised deeply sampled blood TCRbeta repertoires from subjects exposed to, actively infected with, or recovered from COVID-19. The repertoires were made available in a free public database intended to serve as a resource for research on the immune response to SARS-CoV-2. The samples were drawn from the first 160 participants of the ongoing ImmuneRACE study and from more than 1,000 subjects provided by 6 global collaborators. Nearly every sample came with metadata listing a de-identified subject ID, COVID-19 status, age in years and sex. Where available, HLA class I and class II types were taken from metadata supplied by the sample provider and were not determined by assay-based typing.

This clone was detected only once. No antigen is known for it. No clone much larger than this one lies a single base away; base qualities are absent. Here is what the overall study found, with its caveats: How much clinical and demographic metadata was included differed by source and by participant, and the metadata was provided uncurated.

TCRbeta CDR3 regions were amplified from genomic DNA using the immunoSEQ Assay, a bias-controlled multiplex PCR. The authors' pipeline ran thus. Within the assay, amplification of reference gene primers was used to estimate how many nucleated cells each sample contained. To quantify the absolute abundance of each unique TCRbeta CDR3 rearrangement, sequence reads were collapsed and filtered. For each sample, productive Simpson clonality was calculated by taking the square root of Simpson's diversity index across productive rearrangements. This is the immuneACCESS table as TCRdb keeps it, with only in-frame sequences that have V and J called. A part of the clones is gone; compared with another copy, unresolved V genes explain less than half, and the rest is unexplained. V and J calls and clone size are as listed in that table; D and trimming were resolved from the DNA. This sample is represented by about 110,000 clones; about 80% of them were singletons. 4% to 4.5% of the sample comes from the top ten.

The collaborating institutions used their own protocols to collect whole blood in K2EDTA tubes. Collaborator samples were shipped for TCRbeta analysis as frozen whole blood, isolated PBMCs, or DNA extracted from either sample type. V and J are truncated by 3 bases and 6 bases respectively, leaving an intervening sequence of 16 bases. Counted from cysteine to phenylalanine, this CDR3 has 15 amino acids. The DNA shown is the 45-base CDR3, in frame from base 1. The germline V gene encodes CDR1 KGHSH and CDR2 LQKENI. The sequence derives from a man between 65 and 85 years old with acute or convalescent COVID-19. The V and J segments used are TRBV18 and TRBJ2-3; TRBD2 is possibly the D segment (5 matching bases). The specimen was peripheral blood. The DNA reads as follows: TGTGCCAGCTCACCCGGGAATACTGTTCCGGATACGCAGTATTTT. It is translated as CASSPGNTVPDTQYF.